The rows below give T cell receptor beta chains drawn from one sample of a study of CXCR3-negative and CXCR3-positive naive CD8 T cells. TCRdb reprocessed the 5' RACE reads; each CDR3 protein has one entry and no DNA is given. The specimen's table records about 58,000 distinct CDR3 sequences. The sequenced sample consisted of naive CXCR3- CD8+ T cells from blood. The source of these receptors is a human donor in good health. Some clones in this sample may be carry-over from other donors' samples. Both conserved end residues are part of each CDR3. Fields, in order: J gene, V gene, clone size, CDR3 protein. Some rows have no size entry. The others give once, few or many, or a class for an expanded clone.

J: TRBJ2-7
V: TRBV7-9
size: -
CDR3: CASSSQNPTGEAYEQYF

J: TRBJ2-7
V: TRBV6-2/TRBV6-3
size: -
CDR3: CASSSSTGVDEQYF

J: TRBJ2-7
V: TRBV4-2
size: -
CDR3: CASSQATEQYF

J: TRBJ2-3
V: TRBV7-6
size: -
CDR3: CASSPGGRVTSGTDVQYF

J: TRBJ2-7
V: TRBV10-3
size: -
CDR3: CAISESRSGGRGFEQYF

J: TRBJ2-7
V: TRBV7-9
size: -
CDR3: CASSSFSYEQYF

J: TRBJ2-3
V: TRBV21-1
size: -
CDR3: CASSKDKRCWTGGGRF

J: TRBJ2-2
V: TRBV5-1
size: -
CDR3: CATKGLAANTGELFF

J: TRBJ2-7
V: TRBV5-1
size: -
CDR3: CASSYPGEIYEQYF

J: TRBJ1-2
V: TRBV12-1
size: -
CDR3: CASSFRSNYGYTF

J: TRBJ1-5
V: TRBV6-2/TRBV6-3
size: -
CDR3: CASSYRTGGNQPQHF

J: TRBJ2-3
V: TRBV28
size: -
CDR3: CASSSKTSGGSTDTQYF

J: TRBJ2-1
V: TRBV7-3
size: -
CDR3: CASSLSPGTGWYEQFF

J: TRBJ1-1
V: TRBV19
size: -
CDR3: CASSMGTEAFF

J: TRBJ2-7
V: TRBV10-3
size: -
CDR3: CAISSDRVFEQYF

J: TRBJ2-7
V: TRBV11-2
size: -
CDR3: CASSYHYEQYF

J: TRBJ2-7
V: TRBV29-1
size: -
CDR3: CSVSAPSGSGDEQYF

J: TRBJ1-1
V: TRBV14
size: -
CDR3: CASSLTSRPEAFF

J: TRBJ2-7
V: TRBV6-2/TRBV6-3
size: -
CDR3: CATKFTVGDVEQYF

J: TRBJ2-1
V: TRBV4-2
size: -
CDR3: CASSQEIVGTRWNEQFF

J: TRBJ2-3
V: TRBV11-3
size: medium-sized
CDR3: CASSSRKGAGSTDTQYF

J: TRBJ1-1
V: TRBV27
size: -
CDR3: CASSFYLQGRNTEAFF

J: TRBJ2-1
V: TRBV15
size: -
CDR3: CATAPHPSNEQFF

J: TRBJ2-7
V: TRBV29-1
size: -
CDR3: CSVEAGAAYEQYF

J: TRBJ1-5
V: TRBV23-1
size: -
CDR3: CASSPGQGQFQPQHF

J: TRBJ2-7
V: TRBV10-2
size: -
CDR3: CASSESNPGTSYEQYF

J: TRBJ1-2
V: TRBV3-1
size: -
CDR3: CASSQVRVAAQGAANYGYTF

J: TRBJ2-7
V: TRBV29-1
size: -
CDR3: CSVEKDRLSSYEQYF

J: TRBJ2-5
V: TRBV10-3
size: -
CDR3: CAISDPGTGEETQYF

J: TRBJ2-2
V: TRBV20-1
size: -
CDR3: CSARDYNTGELFF

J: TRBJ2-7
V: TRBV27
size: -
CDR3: CASSLSVQSSYEQYF

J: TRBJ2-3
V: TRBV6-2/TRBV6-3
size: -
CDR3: CASSYFELGLALSTTDTQYF

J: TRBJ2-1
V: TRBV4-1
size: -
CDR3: CASSHLVGASDEQFF

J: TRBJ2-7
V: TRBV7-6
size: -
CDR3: CASSLHTSYEQYF

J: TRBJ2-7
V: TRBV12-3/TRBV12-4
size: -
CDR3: CASSPGTGYEQYF

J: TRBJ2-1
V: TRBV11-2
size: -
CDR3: CASSLGGAMSSYNEQFF

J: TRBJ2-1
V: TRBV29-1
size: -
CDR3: CSVDENSLEFF

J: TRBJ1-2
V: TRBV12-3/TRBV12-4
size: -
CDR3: CATNSRLYGYTF

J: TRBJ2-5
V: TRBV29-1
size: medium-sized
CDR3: CSVDEGNQETQYF

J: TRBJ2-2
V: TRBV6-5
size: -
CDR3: CASSYLQGLGTGELFF

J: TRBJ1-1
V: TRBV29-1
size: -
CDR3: CSVPWDRGRGAFF

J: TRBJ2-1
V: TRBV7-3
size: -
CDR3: CASSLYGFSDEQFF

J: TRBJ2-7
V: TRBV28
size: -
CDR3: CASSGSSYEQYF

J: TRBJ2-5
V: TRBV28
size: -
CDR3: CASSLKGYRGSETQYF

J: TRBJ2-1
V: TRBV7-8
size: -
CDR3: CASSSETGTGYNEQFF

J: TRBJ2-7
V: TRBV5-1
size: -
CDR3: CASSSEFTPGRNSYEQYF

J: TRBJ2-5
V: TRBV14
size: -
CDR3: CASSQDWAGQETQYF

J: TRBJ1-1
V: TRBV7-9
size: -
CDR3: CASSPLGGTDPFF

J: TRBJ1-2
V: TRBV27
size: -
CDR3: CASSLSASYGYTF

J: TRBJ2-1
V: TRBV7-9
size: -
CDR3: CASSSRQGSIYNEQFF

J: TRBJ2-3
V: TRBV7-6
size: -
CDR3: CASSLVTAGSTDTQYF

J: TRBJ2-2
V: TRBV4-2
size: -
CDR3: CASSQETGGPGELFF

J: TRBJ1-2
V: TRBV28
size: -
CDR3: CASSLKGYDYGYTF

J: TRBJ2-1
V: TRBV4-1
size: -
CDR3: CASSRVGTADSYNEQFF

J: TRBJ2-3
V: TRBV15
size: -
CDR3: CATSIGDTSTDTQYF

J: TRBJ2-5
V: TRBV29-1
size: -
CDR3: CSVEEGGLAHQETQYF

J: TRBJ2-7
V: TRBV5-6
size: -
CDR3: CASSLGQVHEQYF